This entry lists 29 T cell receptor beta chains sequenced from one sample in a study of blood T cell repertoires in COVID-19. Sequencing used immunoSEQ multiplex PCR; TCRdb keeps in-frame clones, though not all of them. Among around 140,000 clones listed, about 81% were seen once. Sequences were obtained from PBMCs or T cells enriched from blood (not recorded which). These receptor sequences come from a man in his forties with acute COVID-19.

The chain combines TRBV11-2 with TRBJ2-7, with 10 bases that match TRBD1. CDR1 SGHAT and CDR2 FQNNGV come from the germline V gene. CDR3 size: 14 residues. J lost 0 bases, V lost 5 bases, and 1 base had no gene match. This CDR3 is CASSRDRGSYEQYF. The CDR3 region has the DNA TGTGCCAGCAGCCGGGACAGGGGCTCCTACGAGCAGTACTTC.

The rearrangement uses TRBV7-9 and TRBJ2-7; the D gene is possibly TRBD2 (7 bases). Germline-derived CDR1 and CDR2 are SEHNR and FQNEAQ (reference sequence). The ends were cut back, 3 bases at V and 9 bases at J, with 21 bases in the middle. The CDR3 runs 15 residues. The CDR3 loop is CASSFQLGGRDGQYF. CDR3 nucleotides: TGTGCCAGCAGCTTTCAACTCGGGGGGCGAGACGGGCAGTACTTC.

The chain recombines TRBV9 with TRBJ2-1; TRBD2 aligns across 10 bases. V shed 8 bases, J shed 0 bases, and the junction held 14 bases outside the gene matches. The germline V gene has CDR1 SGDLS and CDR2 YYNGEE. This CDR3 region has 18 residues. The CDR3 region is CARAAPSGSGSSYNEQFF. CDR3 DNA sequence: TGTGCCAGAGCGGCCCCTAGCGGGAGTGGGAGCTCCTACAATGAGCAGTTCTTC.

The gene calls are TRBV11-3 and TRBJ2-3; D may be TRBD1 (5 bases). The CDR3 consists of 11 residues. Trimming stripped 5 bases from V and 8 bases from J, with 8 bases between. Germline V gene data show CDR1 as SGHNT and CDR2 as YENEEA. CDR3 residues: CASSRGSTQYF. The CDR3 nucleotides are TGTGCCAGCAGCAGGGGTAGTACGCAGTATTTT.

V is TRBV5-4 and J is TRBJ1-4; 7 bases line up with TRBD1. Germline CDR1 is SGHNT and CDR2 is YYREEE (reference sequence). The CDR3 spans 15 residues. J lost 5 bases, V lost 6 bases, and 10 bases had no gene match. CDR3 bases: TGTGCCAGCACCCTTGGGGGGACAGAGAATGAAAAACTGTTTTTT. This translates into CASTLGGTENEKLFF. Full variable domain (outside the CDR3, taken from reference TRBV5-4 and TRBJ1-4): ETGVTQSPTHLIKTRGQQVTLRCSSQSGHNTVSWYQQALGQGPQFIFQYYREEENGRGNFPPRFSGLQFPNYSSELNVNALELDDSALYLCASTLGGTENEKLFFGSGTQLSVL.

For the CDR3, the DNA is TGTGCCAGCAGCGTGTCGGACAGGGGGTTAATCTATAATTCACCCCTCCACTTT. This codes for CASSVSDRGLIYNSPLHF. This chain links TRBV9 with TRBJ1-6, with 10 nucleotides matching TRBD1. Germline V gene data show CDR1 as SGDLS and CDR2 as YYNGEE. This CDR3 spans 18 amino acids. Unmatched junction bases numbered 8, after V lost 2 bases and J lost 3 bases.

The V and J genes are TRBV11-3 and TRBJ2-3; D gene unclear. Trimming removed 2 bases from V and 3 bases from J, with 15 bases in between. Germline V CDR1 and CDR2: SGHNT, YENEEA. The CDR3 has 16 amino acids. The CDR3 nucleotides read TGTGCCAGCAGCTTAACTATAGACCCTAAAACAGATACGCAGTATTTT. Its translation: CASSLTIDPKTDTQYF.

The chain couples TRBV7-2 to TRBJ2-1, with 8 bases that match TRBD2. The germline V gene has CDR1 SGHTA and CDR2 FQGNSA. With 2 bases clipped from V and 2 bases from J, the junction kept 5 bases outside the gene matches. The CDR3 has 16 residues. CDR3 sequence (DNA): TGTGCCAGCAGCTTAAATGGCGGGGGGACCTACAATGAGCAGTTCTTC. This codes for CASSLNGGGTYNEQFF.

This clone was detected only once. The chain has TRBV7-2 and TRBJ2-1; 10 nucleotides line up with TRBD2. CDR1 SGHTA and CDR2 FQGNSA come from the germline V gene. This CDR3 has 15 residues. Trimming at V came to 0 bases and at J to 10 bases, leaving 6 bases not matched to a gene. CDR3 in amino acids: CASSLALLAGDEQFF. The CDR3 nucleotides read TGTGCCAGCAGCTTAGCGCTCCTAGCGGGAGACGAGCAGTTCTTC.

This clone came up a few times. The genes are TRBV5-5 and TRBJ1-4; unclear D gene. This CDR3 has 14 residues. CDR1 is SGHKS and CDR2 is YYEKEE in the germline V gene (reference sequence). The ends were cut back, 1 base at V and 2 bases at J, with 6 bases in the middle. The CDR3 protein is CASSLSHTNEKLFF. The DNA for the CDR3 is TGTGCCAGCAGCTTGTCCCATACTAATGAAAAACTGTTTTTT.

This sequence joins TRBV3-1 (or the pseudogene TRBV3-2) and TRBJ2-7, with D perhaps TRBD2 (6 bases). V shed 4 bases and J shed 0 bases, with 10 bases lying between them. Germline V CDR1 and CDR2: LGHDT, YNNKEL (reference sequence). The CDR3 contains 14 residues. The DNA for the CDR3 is TGTGCCAGCAGCCTTGCGACTAGCTCCTACGAGCAGTACTTC. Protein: CASSLATSSYEQYF.

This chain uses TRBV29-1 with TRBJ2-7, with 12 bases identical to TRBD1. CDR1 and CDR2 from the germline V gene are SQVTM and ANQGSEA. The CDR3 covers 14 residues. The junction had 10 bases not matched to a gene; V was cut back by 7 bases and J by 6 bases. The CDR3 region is CSAGTGTGGREQYF. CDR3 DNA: TGCAGCGCTGGGACCGGGACAGGGGGCCGCGAGCAGTACTTC.

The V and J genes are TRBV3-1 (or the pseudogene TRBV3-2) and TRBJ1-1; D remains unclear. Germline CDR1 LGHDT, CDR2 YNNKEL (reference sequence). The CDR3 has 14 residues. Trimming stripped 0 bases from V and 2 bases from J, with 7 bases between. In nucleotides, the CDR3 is TGTGCCAGCAGCCAAGAGGGCCTTAACACTGAAGCTTTCTTT. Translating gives CASSQEGLNTEAFF.

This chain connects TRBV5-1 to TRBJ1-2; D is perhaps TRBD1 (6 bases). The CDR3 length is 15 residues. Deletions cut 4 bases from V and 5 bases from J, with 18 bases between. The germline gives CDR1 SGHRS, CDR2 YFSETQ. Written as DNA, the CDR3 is TGCGCCAGCAGCCCCGGGGGGGGGCATGGTTATGGCTACACCTTC. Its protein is CASSPGGGHGYGYTF.

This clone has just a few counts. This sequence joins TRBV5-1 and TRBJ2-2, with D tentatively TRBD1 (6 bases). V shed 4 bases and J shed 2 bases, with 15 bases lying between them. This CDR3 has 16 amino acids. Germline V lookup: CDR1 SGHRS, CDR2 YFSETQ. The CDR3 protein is CASSTSGTLNTGELFF. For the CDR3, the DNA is TGCGCCAGCAGCACTTCCGGGACACTCAACACCGGGGAGCTGTTTTTT.

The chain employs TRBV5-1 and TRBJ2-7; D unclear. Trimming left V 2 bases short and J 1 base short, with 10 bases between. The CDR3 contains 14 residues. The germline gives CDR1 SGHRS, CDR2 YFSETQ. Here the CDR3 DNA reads TGCGCCAGCAGCTTCGAGGTCCCTTCCTACGAGCAGTACTTC. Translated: CASSFEVPSYEQYF.

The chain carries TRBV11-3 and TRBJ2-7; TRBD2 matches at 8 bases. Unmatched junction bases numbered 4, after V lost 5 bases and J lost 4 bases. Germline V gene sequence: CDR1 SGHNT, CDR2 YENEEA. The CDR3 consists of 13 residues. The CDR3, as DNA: TGTGCCAGCAGCCTCGGGGGGGAATACGAGCAGTACTTC. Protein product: CASSLGGEYEQYF.

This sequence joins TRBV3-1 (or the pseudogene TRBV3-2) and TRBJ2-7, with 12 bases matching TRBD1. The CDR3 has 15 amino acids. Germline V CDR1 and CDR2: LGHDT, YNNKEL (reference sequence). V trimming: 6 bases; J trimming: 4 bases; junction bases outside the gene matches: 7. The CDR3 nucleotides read TGTGCCAGCAGTCTTAAGGGACAGGGGGCTTACGAGCAGTACTTC. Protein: CASSLKGQGAYEQYF.

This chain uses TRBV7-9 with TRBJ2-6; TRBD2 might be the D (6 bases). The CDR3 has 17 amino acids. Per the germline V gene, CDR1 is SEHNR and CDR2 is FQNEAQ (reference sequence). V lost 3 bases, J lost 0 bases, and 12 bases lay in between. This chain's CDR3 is CASSFGSGLSGANVLTF. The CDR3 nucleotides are TGTGCCAGCAGCTTTGGTAGCGGACTCTCTGGGGCCAACGTCCTGACTTTC.

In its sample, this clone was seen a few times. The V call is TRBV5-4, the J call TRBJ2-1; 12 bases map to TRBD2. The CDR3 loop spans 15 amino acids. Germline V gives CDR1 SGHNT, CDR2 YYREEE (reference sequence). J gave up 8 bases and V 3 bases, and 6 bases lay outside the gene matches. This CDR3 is CASSSRLAGVHEQFF. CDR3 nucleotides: TGTGCCAGCAGCTCCCGACTAGCGGGAGTACATGAGCAGTTCTTC.

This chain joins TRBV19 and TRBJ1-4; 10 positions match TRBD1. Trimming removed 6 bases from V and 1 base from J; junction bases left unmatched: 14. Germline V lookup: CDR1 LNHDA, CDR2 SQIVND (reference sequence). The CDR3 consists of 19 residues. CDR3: CASSLPPGQGLGTNEKLFF. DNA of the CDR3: TGTGCCAGTAGCTTACCTCCGGGACAGGGGCTAGGAACTAATGAAAAACTGTTTTTT. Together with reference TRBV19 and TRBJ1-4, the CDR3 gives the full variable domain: DGGITQSPKYLFRKEGQNVTLSCEQNLNHDAMYWYRQDPGQGLRLIYYSQIVNDFQKGDIAEGYSVSREKKESFPLTVTSAQKNPTAFYLCASSLPPGQGLGTNEKLFFGSGTQLSVL.

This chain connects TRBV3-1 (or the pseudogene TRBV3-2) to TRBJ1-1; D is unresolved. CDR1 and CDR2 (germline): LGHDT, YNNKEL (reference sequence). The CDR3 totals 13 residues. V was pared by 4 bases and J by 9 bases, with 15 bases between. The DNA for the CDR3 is TGTGCCAGCAGCCTTAGGTCTACAGTTCAAGCTTTCTTT. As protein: CASSLRSTVQAFF.

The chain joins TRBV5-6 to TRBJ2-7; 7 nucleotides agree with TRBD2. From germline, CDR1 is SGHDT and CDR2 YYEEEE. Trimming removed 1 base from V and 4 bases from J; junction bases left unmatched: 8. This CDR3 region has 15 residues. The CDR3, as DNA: TGTGCCAGCAGCTTGCCGAGCGGGAATAGGTACGAGCAGTACTTC. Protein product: CASSLPSGNRYEQYF. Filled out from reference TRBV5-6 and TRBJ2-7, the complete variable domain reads DAGVTQSPTHLIKTRGQQVTLRCSPKSGHDTVSWYQQALGQGPQFIFQYYEEEERQRGNFPDRFSGHQFPNYSSELNVNALLLGDSALYLCASSLPSGNRYEQYFGPGTRLTVT.

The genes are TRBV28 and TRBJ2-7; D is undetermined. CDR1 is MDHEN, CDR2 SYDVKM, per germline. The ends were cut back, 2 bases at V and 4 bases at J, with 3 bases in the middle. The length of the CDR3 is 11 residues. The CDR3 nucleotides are TGTGCCAGCAGTTTACGTTACGAGCAGTACTTC. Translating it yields CASSLRYEQYF.

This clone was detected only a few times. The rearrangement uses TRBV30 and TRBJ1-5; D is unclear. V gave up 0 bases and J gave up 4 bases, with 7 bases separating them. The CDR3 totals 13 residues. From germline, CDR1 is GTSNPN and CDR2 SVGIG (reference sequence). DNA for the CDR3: TGTGCCTGGAGTGTAAACCGGAATCAGCCCCAGCATTTT. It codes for CAWSVNRNQPQHF.

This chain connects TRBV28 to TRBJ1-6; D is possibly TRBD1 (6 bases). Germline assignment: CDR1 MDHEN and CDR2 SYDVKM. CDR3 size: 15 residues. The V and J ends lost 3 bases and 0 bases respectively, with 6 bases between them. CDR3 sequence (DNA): TGTGCCAGCAGTTTGGGGGCCTCCTATAATTCACCCCTCCACTTT. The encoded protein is CASSLGASYNSPLHF.

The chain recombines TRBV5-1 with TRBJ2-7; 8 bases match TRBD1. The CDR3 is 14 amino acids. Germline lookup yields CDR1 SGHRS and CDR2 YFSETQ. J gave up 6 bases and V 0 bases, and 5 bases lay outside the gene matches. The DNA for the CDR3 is TGCGCCAGCAGCTTGGGGCAGGGGGCGGTCGAGCAGTACTTC. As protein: CASSLGQGAVEQYF.

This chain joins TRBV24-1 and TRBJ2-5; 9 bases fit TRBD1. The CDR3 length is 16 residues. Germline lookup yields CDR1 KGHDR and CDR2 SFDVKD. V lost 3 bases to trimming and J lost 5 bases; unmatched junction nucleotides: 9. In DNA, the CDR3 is TGTGCCACCAGTGATCCCCCTCGGGGGACAGGGGAGACCCAGTACTTC. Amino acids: CATSDPPRGTGETQYF.

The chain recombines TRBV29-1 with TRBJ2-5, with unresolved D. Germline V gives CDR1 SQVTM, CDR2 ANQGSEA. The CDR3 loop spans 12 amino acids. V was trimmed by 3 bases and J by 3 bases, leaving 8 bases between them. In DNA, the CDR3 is TGCAGCGTTGAGCCCCAGGAAGAGACCCAGTACTTC. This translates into CSVEPQEETQYF.